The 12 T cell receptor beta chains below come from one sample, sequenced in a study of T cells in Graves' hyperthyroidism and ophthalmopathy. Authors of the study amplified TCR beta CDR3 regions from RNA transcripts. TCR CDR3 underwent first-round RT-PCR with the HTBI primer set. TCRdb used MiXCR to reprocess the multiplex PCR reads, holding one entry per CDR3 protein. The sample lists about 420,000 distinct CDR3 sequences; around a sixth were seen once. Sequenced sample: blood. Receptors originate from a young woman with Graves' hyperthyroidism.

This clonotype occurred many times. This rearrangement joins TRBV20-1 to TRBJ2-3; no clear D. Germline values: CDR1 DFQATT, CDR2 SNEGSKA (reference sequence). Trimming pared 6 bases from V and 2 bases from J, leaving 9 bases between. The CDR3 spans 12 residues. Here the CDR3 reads CSAHLATDTQYF. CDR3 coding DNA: TGCAGTGCCCATCTTGCCACAGATACGCAGTATTTT.

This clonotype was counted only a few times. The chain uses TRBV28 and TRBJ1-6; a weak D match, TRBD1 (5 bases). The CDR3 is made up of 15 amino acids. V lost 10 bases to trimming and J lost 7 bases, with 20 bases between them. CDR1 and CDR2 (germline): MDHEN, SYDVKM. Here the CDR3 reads CATLRTGVGNSPLHF. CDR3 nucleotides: TGTGCCACCTTACGGACGGGGGTAGGCAATTCACCCCTCCACTTT.

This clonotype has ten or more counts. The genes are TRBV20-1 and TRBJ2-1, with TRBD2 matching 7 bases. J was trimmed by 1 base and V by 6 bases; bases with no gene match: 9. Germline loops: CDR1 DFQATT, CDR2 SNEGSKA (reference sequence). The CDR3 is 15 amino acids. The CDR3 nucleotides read TGCAGTGCAATCGAAGCGGGGATATCCTACAATGAGCAGTTCTTC. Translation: CSAIEAGISYNEQFF.

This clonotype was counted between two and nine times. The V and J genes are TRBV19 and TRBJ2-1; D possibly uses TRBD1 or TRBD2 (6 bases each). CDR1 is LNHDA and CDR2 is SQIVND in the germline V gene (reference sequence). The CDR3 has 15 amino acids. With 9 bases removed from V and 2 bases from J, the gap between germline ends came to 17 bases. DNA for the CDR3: TGTGCCAGCCACCCTCCGGGGGCCACCTACAATGAGCAGTTCTTC. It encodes CASHPPGATYNEQFF.

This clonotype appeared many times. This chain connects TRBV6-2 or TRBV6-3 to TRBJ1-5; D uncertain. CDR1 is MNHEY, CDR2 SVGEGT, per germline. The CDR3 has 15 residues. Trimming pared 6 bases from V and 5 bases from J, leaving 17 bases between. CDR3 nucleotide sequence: TGTGCCAGCAGCCCTCCCAGGCAGTGGTATCAGCCCCAGCATTTT. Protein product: CASSPPRQWYQPQHF.

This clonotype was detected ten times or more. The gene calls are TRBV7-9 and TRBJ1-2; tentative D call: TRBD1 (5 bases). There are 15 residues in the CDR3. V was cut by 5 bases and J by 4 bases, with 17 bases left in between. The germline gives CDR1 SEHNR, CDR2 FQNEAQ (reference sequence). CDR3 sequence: CASSAQEGLGYGYTF. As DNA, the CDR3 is TGTGCCAGCAGCGCACAGGAGGGGCTAGGCTATGGCTACACCTTC.

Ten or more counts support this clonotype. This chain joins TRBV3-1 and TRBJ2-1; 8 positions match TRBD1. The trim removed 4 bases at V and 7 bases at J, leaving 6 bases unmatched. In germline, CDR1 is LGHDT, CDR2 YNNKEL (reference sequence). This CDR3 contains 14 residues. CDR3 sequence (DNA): TGTGCCAGCAGCCCCGGGACAGGTGTAAATGAGCAGTTCTTC. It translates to CASSPGTGVNEQFF.

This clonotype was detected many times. The CDR3 reads CASRPPGLAGVPDTQYF. CDR3 sequence (DNA): TGTGCCAGCAGACCCCCGGGACTAGCGGGAGTCCCAGATACGCAGTATTTT. The chain joins TRBV12-3 or TRBV12-4 to TRBJ2-3; 14 nucleotides line up with TRBD2. There are 17 residues in the CDR3. The trim removed 6 bases at V and 4 bases at J, leaving 9 bases unmatched.

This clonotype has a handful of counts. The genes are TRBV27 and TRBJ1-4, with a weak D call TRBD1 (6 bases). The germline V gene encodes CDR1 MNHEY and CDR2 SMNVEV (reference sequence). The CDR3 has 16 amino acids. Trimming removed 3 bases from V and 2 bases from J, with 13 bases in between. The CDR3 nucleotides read TGTGCCAGCAGTTTTGGCAGGGGAACGACTAATGAAAAACTGTTTTTT. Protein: CASSFGRGTTNEKLFF.

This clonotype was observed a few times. In nucleotides, the CDR3 is TGTGCCAGCTCTATAGGTGGTCCGTCTACCTTC. Protein product: CASSIGGPSTF. The chain has TRBV18 and TRBJ1-2, with D unresolved. Germline V gene lookup returns CDR1 KGHSH and CDR2 LQKENI. This CDR3 has 11 amino acids. V lost 6 bases and J lost 14, with 16 bases in between.

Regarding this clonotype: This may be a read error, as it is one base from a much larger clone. The CDR3 region has the DNA TGCAGTGCTAGTGCGGACCGTGGGCCCCAGCATTTT. Protein sequence: CSASADRGPQHF. The rearrangement joins TRBV20-1 to TRBJ1-5; D not resolved. The V gene's germline CDR1 is DFQATT and CDR2 SNEGSKA (reference sequence). The CDR3 has 12 residues. V was clipped by 3 bases and J by 9 bases, with 12 bases between them.

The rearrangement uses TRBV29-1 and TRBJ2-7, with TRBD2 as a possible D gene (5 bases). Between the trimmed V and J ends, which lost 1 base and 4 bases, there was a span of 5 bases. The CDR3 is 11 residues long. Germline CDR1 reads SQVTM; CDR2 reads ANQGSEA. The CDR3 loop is CSVEVAYEQYF. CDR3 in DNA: TGCAGCGTTGAAGTAGCGTACGAGCAGTACTTC.